These 9 T cell receptor beta chains came from one sample sequenced in a study of CD8+CD57+ T cells in acquired aplastic anemia. An expansion of CD8+CD57+ cells by flow cytometry had been shown in patients chosen for sequencing. Genomic DNA constituted the template upon which TCR beta VDJ and CDR3 profiling was performed. MiXCR, run by TCRdb on the reads, gives a single entry per CDR3 protein. This sample carries some 140,000 distinct CDR3 sequences, approximately 52% of them seen once, and the ten largest clones take roughly 12%. The sample comprised sorted CD4+, CD8+, or CD8+CD57+ T cells (not recorded which) from PBMCs. The receptors come from a human donor with aplastic anemia.

This clonotype is classed as medium-sized. J is TRBJ1-2 and V is TRBV6-5; D might be TRBD1 (6 bases). Trimming shortened V by 1 base and J by 4 bases, and 7 bases separated the two germline ends. The germline CDR1 and CDR2 sequences are MNHEY and SVGAGI. This CDR3 spans 13 amino acids. CDR3 amino acids: CASSYLQGYGYTF. The CDR3 region has the DNA TGTGCCAGCAGTTACTTACAGGGCTATGGCTACACCTTC.

The V gene is TRBV15, the J gene TRBJ2-7, with 7 bases fitting TRBD1. Germline CDR1 reads LNHNV; CDR2 reads YYDKDF (reference sequence). J lost 6 bases, V lost 0 bases, and 14 bases had no gene match. The CDR3 loop spans 17 amino acids. This CDR3 reads CATSRDSPPTGLLEQYF. As DNA, the CDR3 is TGTGCCACCAGCAGAGACTCCCCCCCGACAGGGTTACTCGAGCAGTACTTC.

The CDR3 spells CATSDPPSGGGTDTQYF. For the CDR3, the DNA is TGTGCCACCAGTGACCCTCCTAGCGGAGGGGGTACAGATACGCAGTATTTT. The chain employs TRBV24-1 and TRBJ2-3; possible D gene TRBD2, 7 bases. The V gene's germline CDR1 is KGHDR and CDR2 SFDVKD. Trimming pared 4 bases from V and 3 bases from J, leaving 19 bases between. This CDR3 comprises 17 residues.

The gene calls are TRBV2 and TRBJ2-3; 8 bases are a match to TRBD2. The germline V gene encodes CDR1 SNHLY and CDR2 FYNNEI. This CDR3 is built from 14 residues. The junction had 4 bases not matched to a gene; V was cut back by 6 bases and J by 2 bases. CDR3 protein: CASSLSGNTDTQYF. CDR3 nucleotides: TGTGCCAGCAGCCTTAGCGGGAACACAGATACGCAGTATTTT.

As regards this clonotype: This sequence may be a read error, since a much larger clone differs from it by one base. The chain joins TRBV9 to TRBJ2-3, with D perhaps assigned TRBD1 or TRBD2 (5 bases each). Germline V CDR1 and CDR2: SGDLS, YYNGEE. CDR3 size: 15 residues. V lost 0 bases and J 2 bases, leaving 10 bases between the germline ends. The CDR3 sequence: CASSVGGTYTDTQYF. The DNA of the CDR3 is TGTGCCAGCAGCGTAGGGGGGACCTACACAGATACGCAGTATTTT.

This clonotype appeared many times. The V and J genes are TRBV6-5 and TRBJ1-3, with a weak D call TRBD1 (6 bases). The CDR3 runs to 14 residues. Germline V gene sequence: CDR1 MNHEY, CDR2 SVGAGI. V lost 2 bases and J 9 bases, leaving 14 bases between the germline ends. CDR3 DNA: TGTGCCAGCAGTTACGAGTGGCGGGACACCACCATATATTTT. The encoded protein is CASSYEWRDTTIYF.

This clonotype showed up many times. The chain employs TRBV19 and TRBJ2-1; TRBD2 aligns across 7 bases. This CDR3 is built from 16 residues. Germline CDR1 LNHDA, CDR2 SQIVND (reference sequence). The ends lost 11 bases at V and 4 bases at J; junction bases unmatched: 17. For the CDR3, the DNA is TGTGCCTCTTATCCCAGTGGACTAGATCTTTACAATGAGCAGTTCTTC. This encodes CASYPSGLDLYNEQFF. Filled out from reference TRBV19 and TRBJ2-1, the complete variable domain reads DGGITQSPKYLFRKEGQNVTLSCEQNLNHDAMYWYRQDPGQGLRLIYYSQIVNDFQKGDIAEGYSVSREKKESFPLTVTSAQKNPTAFYLCASYPSGLDLYNEQFFGPGTRLTVL.

This clonotype appeared many times. This chain connects TRBV9 to TRBJ1-1, with a tentative D call TRBD1 (5 bases). Germline V gene lookup returns CDR1 SGDLS and CDR2 YYNGEE. Trimming removed 4 bases from V and 0 bases from J, with 10 bases in between. This CDR3 contains 14 residues. Here the CDR3 reads CASSLDNMNTEAFF. The CDR3 nucleotides are TGTGCCAGCAGCTTGGACAATATGAACACTGAAGCTTTCTTT.

The chain recombines TRBV7-9 with TRBJ2-7; D is uncertain. The CDR3 is 13 residues long. Germline lookup yields CDR1 SEHNR and CDR2 FQNEAQ (reference sequence). V was clipped by 8 bases and J by 2 bases, with 13 bases between them. The CDR3 loop is CASGSARTYEQYF. CDR3 DNA: TGTGCCAGCGGCTCCGCTCGGACCTACGAGCAGTACTTC.